Presented here are 10 T cell receptor beta chains from one specimen sequenced in a study of blood T cell repertoires in COVID-19. TCRdb's copy holds only in-frame clones and misses some; the assay was immunoSEQ multiplex PCR. The sample includes about 200,000 clones, around four fifths of them seen just once. Material: PBMCs or T cells enriched from blood (not recorded which). Receptor source: a woman in her forties or fifties who had been exposed to COVID-19.

For the CDR3, the DNA is TGTGCCAGCAGTCCTACCGGGACAGCCTACGAGCAGTACTTC. Its translation: CASSPTGTAYEQYF. The chain joins TRBV19 to TRBJ2-7, with 7 positions matching TRBD1. CDR1 is LNHDA and CDR2 is SQIVND in the germline V gene (reference sequence). V was clipped by 9 bases and J by 2 bases; unmatched bases: 10. This CDR3 has 14 amino acids.

The gene calls are TRBV6-5 and TRBJ1-2; no definite D call. The CDR3 is made up of 14 amino acids. The germline CDR1 and CDR2 sequences are MNHEY and SVGAGI. Trimming shortened V by 9 bases and J by 1 base, and 15 bases separated the two germline ends. The CDR3, as DNA: TGTGCCAGTGCAGGCCCCCAGAATAACTATGGCTACACCTTC. This codes for CASAGPQNNYGYTF.

This clone turned up a few times. CDR3 coding DNA: TGTGCCAGCAGCGTAGCCCCCATTCCCTTAAGGATTAGTACAGGGGGCGGTTCTGGAAACACCATATATTTT. It yields the protein CASSVAPIPLRISTGGGSGNTIYF. The chain joins TRBV9 to TRBJ1-3, with 9 bases lining up with TRBD1. The CDR3 covers 24 residues. From germline, CDR1 is SGDLS and CDR2 YYNGEE. Trimming took 0 bases from V and 1 from J; bases not matched to a gene: 26.

The genes are TRBV11-2 and TRBJ2-6; D gene ambiguous. The CDR3 extends over 18 amino acids. Germline V gene sequence: CDR1 SGHAT, CDR2 FQNNGV. Trimming shortened V by 5 bases and J by 0 bases, and 17 bases separated the two germline ends. Here the CDR3 reads CASSRSSPSLSGANVLTF. CDR3 sequence (DNA): TGTGCCAGCAGCCGGTCGTCACCCTCTCTCTCTGGGGCCAACGTCCTGACTTTC.

The rearrangement uses TRBV29-1 and TRBJ1-1, with D possibly TRBD1 on 5 matching bases. In germline, CDR1 is SQVTM, CDR2 ANQGSEA. V lost 4 bases and J 1 base, leaving 13 bases between the germline ends. CDR3 length: 14 amino acids. The CDR3 bases are TGCAGCGTTGGTCTCGGGGGAGGGAACACTGAAGCTTTCTTT. Translating gives CSVGLGGGNTEAFF.

This chain's CDR3 is CASRVGVLSYGYTF. Written as DNA, the CDR3 is TGTGCCAGCAGGGTTGGAGTCCTATCCTATGGCTACACCTTC. The rearrangement links TRBV6-5 to TRBJ1-2; no definite D call. This CDR3 contains 14 residues. Germline CDR1 MNHEY, CDR2 SVGAGI. The V gene lost 6 bases and the J gene lost 4 bases, with 15 bases spanning the gap.

The chain links TRBV7-2 to TRBJ1-6; the match to TRBD1 covers 7 bases. The CDR3 consists of 16 residues. V lost 5 bases and J lost 4; bases outside the gene matches: 8. Germline V lookup: CDR1 SGHTA, CDR2 FQGNSA. The DNA of the CDR3 is TGTGCCAGCAGCCCCATGGGGGGACAGTATAATTCACCCCTCCACTTT. Protein product: CASSPMGGQYNSPLHF.

V and J are TRBV18 and TRBJ2-7, with 10 bases identical to TRBD2. Trimming removed 1 base from V and 3 bases from J; junction bases left unmatched: 9. This CDR3 spans 17 amino acids. From germline, CDR1 is KGHSH and CDR2 LQKENI. The CDR3 sequence is CASSPLAGGRLFYEQYF. The CDR3 DNA follows: TGTGCCAGCTCACCACTAGCGGGGGGCCGATTATTCTACGAGCAGTACTTC.

This clone was seen repeatedly, ten times or more. The J gene is TRBJ2-1, the V gene TRBV6-5, with D maybe TRBD1 (5 bases). Looked up from germline, CDR1 is MNHEY and CDR2 is SVGAGI. V shed 2 bases and J shed 16 bases, with 18 bases lying between them. The CDR3 totals 13 residues. This CDR3 is CASSYGKDSELFF. The DNA of the CDR3 is TGTGCCAGCAGTTACGGTAAAGACAGCGAGCTCTTCTTC.

The rearrangement links TRBV30 to TRBJ2-3; D gene uncertain. V lost 0 bases, J lost 8 bases, and 6 bases lay in between. CDR3 length: 11 residues. The V gene's germline CDR1 is GTSNPN and CDR2 SVGIG (reference sequence). DNA of the CDR3: TGTGCCTGGAGTGTAACCGGTACGCAGTATTTT. Amino acids: CAWSVTGTQYF.